Reported below is one T cell receptor beta chain. The target antigen is unknown. The data stem from a study of neurological immune-mediated disorders. The germline V gene encodes CDR1 MNHEY and CDR2 SMNVEV (reference sequence). CDR3 size: 13 residues. Trimming at V came to 6 bases and at J to 7 bases, leaving 8 bases not matched to a gene. 2 million unsorted PBMCs were stored in RNAlater at -80 °C before RNA extraction. Study results and caveats: None of the CDR3 amino acid sequences in expanded clones turned up in more than one subject, which points to private repertoires in all groups.

The cDNA was produced through 5'RACE with 10-nucleotide random UMIs. TCRdb fed the 5' RACE reads into MiXCR, producing one record per CDR3 protein. The sample includes around 69,000 distinct CDR3 sequences, about 3.4% of them seen just once. The sequenced sample was PBMCs. The chain carries TRBV27 and TRBJ1-1, with 7 bases fitting TRBD1. The sequence was obtained from a man aged 35 to 55 with multiple sclerosis. CDR3 nucleotides: TGTGCCAGCAGGTCACAGGGGATGAATGAAGCTTTCTTT. Protein sequence: CASRSQGMNEAFF.